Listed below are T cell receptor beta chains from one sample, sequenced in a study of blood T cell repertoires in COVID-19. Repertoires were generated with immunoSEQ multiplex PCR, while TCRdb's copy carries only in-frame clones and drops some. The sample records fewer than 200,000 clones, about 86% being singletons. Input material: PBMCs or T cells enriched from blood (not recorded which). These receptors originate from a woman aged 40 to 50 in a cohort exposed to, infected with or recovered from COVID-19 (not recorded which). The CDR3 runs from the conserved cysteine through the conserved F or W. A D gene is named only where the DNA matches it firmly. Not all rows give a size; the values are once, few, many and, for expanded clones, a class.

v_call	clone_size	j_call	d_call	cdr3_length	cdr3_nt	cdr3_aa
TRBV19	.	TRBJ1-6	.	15	TGTGCCAGTAGTGCCCGTGGGGGCCCTAATTCACCCCTCCACTTT	CASSARGGPNSPLHF
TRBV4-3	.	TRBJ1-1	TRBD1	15	TGCGCCAGCAGCCAAACGGGACAGACGAACACTGAAGCTTTCTTT	CASSQTGQTNTEAFF
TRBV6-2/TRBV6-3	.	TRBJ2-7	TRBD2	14	TGTGCCAGCAGCTCGCGGCGGGAGCTTGACGAGCAGTACTTC	CASSSRRELDEQYF
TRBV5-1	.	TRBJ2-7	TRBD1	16	TGCGCCAGCAGTCGGGGAGCCGGGACAGACCCTATTCAGCAGTACTTC	CASSRGAGTDPIQQYF
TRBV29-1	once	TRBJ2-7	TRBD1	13	TGCAGCGTCCTGGACAGGGCCTCCTACGAGCAGTACTTC	CSVLDRASYEQYF
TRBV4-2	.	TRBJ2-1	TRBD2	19	TGTGCCAGCAGCCAAGATCCGGGGGGGACTAGCGGGAGTTATAATGAGCAGTTCTTC	CASSQDPGGTSGSYNEQFF
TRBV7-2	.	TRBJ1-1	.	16	TGTGCCAGCAGCCCCACGGGGGTTAAGTTTATTACTGAAGCTTTCTTT	CASSPTGVKFITEAFF
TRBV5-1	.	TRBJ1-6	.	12	TGCGCCAGCAGGGAGGCAGGATCACCCCTCCACTTT	CASREAGSPLHF
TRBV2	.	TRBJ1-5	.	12	TGTGCCAGCAGTGATTACAATCAGCCCCAGCATTTT	CASSDYNQPQHF
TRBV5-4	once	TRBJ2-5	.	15	TGTGCCAGCAGCCCCGGGGGGCAGGGCGTAGAGACCCAGTACTTC	CASSPGGQGVETQYF
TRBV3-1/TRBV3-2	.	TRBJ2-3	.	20	TGTGCCAGCAGCCAACATTCCCCGGGTGATAGGACAAAAAGCACAGATACGCAGTATTTT	CASSQHSPGDRTKSTDTQYF
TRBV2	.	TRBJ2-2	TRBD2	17	TGTGCCAGCCATGTGCTAGCGGGACATGGGGAAACCGGGGAGCTGTTTTTT	CASHVLAGHGETGELFF
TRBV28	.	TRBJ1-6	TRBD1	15	TGTGCCAGCAGGTTACGGGACAGACTTAATTCACCCCTCCACTTT	CASRLRDRLNSPLHF
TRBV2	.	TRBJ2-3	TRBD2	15	TGTGCCAGCACCTGGGGGGGACCTAGCACAGATACGCAGTATTTT	CASTWGGPSTDTQYF
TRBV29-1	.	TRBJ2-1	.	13	TGCAGCGTTGAGATTTTTAAACTAAATGAGCAGTTCTTC	CSVEIFKLNEQFF